This TCR beta chain is drawn from a study of OX40 agonist ivuxolimab in advanced cancers. For the study at large: The eligibility criteria allowed prior anti-PD-1, anti-PD-L1 or anti-CTLA-4 therapy, and approximately 38% had some.

Overall study results and limits: Both blood CD4+ and CD8+ T cells showed clonal growth by week 6 at 0.1 to 3.0 mg/kg. Also present in some nonresponders was a low level of normalized T-cell clonal expansion. Relative to CD4+, CD8+ T cells held more expanded clones on average.

Using immunoSEQ multiplex PCR, the repertoire was profiled, and TCRdb retains in-frame clones only, with some absent. The table has roughly 53,000 clones, 80% to 90% seen once. Details on this clone: Antigen specificity is unknown.

The germline V gene encodes CDR1 MDHEN and CDR2 SYDVKM. The CDR3 length is 13 residues. The V and J ends lost 5 bases and 1 base respectively, with 9 bases between them. The TCR was taken from an adult with an advanced solid tumor such as melanoma, head and neck, liver or kidney cancer. The sample consisted of CD4+ or CD8+ T cells sorted from blood, taken in a trial of the OX40 agonist ivuxolimab. The chain combines TRBV28 with TRBJ2-7; perhaps D is TRBD1 or TRBD2 (5 bases each). CDR3 amino acids: CASSQGRSYEQYF. CDR3 coding DNA: TGTGCCAGCAGTCAGGGACGGTCCTACGAGCAGTACTTC.